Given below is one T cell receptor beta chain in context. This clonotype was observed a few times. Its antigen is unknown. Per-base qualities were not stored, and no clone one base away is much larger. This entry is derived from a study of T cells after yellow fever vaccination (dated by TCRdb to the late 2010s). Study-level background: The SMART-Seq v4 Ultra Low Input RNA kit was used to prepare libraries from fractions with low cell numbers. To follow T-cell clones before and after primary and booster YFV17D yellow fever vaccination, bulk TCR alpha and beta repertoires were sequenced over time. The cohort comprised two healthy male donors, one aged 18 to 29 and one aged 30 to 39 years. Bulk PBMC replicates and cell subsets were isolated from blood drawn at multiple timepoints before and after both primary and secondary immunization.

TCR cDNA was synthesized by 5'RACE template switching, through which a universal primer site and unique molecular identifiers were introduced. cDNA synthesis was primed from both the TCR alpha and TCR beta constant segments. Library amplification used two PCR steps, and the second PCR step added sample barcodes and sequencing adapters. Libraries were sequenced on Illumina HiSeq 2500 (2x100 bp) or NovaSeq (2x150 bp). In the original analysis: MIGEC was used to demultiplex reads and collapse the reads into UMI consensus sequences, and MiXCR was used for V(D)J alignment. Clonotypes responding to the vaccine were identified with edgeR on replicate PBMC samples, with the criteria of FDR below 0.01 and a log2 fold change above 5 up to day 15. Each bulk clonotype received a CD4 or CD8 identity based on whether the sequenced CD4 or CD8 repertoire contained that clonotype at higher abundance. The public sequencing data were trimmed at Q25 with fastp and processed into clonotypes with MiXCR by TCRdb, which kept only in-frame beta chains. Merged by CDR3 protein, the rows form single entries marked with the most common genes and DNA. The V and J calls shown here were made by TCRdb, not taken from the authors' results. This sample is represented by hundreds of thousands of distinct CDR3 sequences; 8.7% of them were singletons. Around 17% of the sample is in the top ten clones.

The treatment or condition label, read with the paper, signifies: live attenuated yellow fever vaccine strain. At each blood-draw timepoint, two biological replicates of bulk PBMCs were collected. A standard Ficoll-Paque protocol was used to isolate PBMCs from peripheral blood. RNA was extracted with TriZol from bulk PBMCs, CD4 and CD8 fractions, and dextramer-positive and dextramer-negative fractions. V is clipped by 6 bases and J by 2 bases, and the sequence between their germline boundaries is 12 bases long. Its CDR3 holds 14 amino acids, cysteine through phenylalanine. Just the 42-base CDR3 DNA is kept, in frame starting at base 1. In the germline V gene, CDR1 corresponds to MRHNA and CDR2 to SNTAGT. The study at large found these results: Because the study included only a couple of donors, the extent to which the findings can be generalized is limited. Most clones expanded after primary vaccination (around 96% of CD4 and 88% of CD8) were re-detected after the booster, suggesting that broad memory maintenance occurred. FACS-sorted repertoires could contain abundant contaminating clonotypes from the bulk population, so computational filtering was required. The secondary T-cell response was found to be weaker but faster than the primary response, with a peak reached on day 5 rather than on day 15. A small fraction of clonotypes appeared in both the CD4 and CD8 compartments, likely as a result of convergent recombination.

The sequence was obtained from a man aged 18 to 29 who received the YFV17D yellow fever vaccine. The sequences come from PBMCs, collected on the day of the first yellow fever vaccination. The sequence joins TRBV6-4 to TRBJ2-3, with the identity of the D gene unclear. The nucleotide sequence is TGTGCCAGCAGCCCGGGTAGGATCACAGATACGCAGTATTTT. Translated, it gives CASSPGRITDTQYF.